This T cell receptor beta chain was sequenced during a study of cytomegalovirus exposure and HLA in healthy donors. Study as a whole: A subsequent analysis reported that the roughly 120 validation repertoires were produced on the same platform that had also been used for the 666 first-cohort repertoires. Study-wide points: The study flagged some 180 TCR beta chains as cytomegalovirus-associated.

It was the roughly 110-subject validation cohort, separate from the roughly 700-subject first cohort, to which the donors belonged. The table came from immunoSEQ multiplex PCR; TCRdb's copy has only in-frame clones and leaves some out. The profile shows around 160,000 clones, more than 75% of them singletons. Comments on this clone: Its antigen is currently unknown.

The germline V gene encodes CDR1 SGDLS and CDR2 YYNGEE. The V and J ends lost 3 bases and 8 bases, in that order; junction bases with no gene match: 12. The CDR3 has 17 residues. The rearrangement joins TRBV9 to TRBJ2-1, with 12 bases identical to TRBD2. The sample consisted of PBMCs. The TCR comes from a man between 18 and 35 years old in good health and CMV-seronegative. DNA for the CDR3: TGTGCCAGCAGCGCCCGGGCGGGACTAGCGGGCGGGGATGAGCAGTTCTTC. It is translated as CASSARAGLAGGDEQFF.